This TCR beta chain was retrieved from a study of post-analysis software for immune sequencing data. Study-wide results and caveats: TRBV segments more frequent in patients than in controls numbered five and included TRBV5-6, TRBV5-1 and TRBV20-1.

The authors incorporated unique molecular identifiers into the TCR beta cDNA libraries. TCRdb reprocessed the PCR reads with MiXCR, giving one entry per CDR3 protein. The table shows hundreds of thousands of distinct CDR3 sequences, with roughly 45% occurring only once. Germline-derived CDR1 and CDR2 are SGHKS and YYEKEE (reference sequence). The CDR3 extends over 15 amino acids. Trimming stripped 3 bases from V and 8 bases from J, with 20 bases between. To note about this clonotype: Antigen: not known.

The source is a girl aged 5-17 years with multiple sclerosis. Sequenced input: blood. J is TRBJ1-2 and V is TRBV5-5, with D possibly matching TRBD1 (5 bases). The CDR3 loop reads CASSSGRTSLWGYTF. The CDR3 nucleotides read TGTGCCAGCAGCTCGGGACGGACAAGCCTATGGGGCTACACCTTC.